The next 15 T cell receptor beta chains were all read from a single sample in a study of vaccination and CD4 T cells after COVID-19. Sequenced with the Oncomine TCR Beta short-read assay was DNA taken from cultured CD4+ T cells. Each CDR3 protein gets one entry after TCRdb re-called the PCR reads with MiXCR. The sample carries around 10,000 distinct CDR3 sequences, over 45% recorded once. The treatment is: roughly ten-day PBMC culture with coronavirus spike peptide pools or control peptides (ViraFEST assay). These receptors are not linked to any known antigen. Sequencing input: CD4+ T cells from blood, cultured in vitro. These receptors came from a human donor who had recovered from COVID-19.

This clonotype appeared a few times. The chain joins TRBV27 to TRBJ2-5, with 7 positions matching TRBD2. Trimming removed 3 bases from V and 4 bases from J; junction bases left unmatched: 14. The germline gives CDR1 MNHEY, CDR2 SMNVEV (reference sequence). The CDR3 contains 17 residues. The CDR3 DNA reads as TGTGCCAGCAGTTTGGCGATGGGCGGGGGTTTGGGAGAGACCCAGTACTTC. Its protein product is CASSLAMGGGLGETQYF.

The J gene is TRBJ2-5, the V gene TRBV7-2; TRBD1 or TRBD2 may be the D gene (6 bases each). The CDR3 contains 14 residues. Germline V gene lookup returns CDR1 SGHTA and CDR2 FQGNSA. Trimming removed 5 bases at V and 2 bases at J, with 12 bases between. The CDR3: CASSRGLTQETQYF. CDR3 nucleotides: TGTGCCAGCAGCCGGGGGCTGACGCAAGAGACCCAGTACTTC.

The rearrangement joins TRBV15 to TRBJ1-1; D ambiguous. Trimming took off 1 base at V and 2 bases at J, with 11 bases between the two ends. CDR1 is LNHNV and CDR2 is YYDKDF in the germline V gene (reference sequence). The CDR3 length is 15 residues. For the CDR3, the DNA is TGTGCCACCAGCAGAGGGTCTCCCGAAAACACTGAAGCTTTCTTT. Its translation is CATSRGSPENTEAFF.

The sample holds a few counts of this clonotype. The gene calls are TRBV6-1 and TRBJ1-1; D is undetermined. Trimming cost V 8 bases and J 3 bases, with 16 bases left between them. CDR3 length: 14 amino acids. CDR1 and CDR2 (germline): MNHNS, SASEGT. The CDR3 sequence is CASAQTGRDTEAFF. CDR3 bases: TGTGCCAGCGCACAGACTGGCCGGGACACTGAAGCTTTCTTT.

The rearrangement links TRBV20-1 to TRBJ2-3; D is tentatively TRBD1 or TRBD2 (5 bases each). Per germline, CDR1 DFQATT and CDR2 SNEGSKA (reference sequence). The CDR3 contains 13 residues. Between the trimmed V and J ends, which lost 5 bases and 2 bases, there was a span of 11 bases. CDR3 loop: CSAPSGATDTQYF. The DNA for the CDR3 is TGCAGTGCTCCCTCCGGGGCCACAGATACGCAGTATTTT.

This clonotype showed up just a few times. CDR3 DNA: TGCACCACGGGGGACGGGAATGAGCAGTTCTTC. It specifies CTTGDGNEQFF. The rearrangement joins TRBV20-1 to TRBJ2-1; maybe TRBD2 (6 bases). The CDR3 runs 11 residues. The V gene's germline CDR1 is DFQATT and CDR2 SNEGSKA (reference sequence).

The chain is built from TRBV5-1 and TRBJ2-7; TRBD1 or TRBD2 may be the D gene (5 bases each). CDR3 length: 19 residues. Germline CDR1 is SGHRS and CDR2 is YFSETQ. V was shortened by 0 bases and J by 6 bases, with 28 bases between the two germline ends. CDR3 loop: CASSLEEGDATRSIGEQYF. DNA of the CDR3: TGCGCCAGCAGCTTGGAGGAAGGGGACGCAACTCGATCGATTGGCGAGCAGTACTTC.

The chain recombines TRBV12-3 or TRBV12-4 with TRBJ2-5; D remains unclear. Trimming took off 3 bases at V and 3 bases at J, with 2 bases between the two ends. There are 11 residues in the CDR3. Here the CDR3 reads CASSLEETQYF. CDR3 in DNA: TGTGCCAGCAGTTTGGAAGAGACCCAGTACTTC.

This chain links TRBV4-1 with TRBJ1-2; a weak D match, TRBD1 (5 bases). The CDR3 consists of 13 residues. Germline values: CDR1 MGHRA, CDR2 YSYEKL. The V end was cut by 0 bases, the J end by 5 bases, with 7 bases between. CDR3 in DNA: TGCGCCAGCAGCCAAGAGGCAGGGTATGGCTACACCTTC. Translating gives CASSQEAGYGYTF.

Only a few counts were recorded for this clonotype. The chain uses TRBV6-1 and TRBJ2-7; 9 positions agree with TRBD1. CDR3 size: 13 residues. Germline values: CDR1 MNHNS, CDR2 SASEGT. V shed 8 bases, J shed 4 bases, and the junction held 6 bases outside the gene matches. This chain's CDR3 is CASFYGTGYEQYF. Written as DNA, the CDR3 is TGTGCCAGCTTTTACGGGACAGGGTACGAGCAGTACTTC.

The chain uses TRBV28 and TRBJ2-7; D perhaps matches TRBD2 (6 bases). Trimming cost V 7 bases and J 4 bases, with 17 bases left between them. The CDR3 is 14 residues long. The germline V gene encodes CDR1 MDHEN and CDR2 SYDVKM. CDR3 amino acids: CASKVGTGVYEQYF. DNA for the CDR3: TGTGCCAGCAAGGTGGGAACGGGAGTTTACGAGCAGTACTTC.

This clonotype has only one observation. The CDR3 is CASSEETGAAVIEAFF. CDR3 nucleotide sequence: TGTGCCAGCAGTGAAGAGACCGGGGCAGCAGTGATTGAAGCTTTCTTT. The genes are TRBV6-1 and TRBJ1-1; D is perhaps TRBD1 (5 bases). Germline V CDR1 and CDR2: MNHNS, SASEGT. Deletions cut 1 base from V and 7 bases from J, with 19 bases between. CDR3 length: 16 amino acids.

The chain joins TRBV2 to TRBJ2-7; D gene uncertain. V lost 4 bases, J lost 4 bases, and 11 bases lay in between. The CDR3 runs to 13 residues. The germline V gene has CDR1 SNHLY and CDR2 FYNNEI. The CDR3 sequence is CASSGLVSYEQYF. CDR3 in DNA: TGTGCCAGCAGTGGCCTAGTTTCGTACGAGCAGTACTTC.

CDR3 coding DNA: TGTGCCAGCAGCAAGGGGCCAATCGGGGAGCTGTTTTTT. Its protein product is CASSKGPIGELFF. J is TRBJ2-2 and V is TRBV7-3; a possible D gene is TRBD1 (5 bases). The V gene lost 5 bases and the J gene lost 7 bases, with 11 bases spanning the gap. CDR1 and CDR2 from the germline V gene are SGHTA and FQGTGA. CDR3 size: 13 residues. The full variable domain, its missing parts supplied by reference TRBV7-3 and TRBJ2-2, is GAGVSQTPSNKVTEKGKYVELRCDPISGHTALYWYRQSLGQGPEFLIYFQGTGAADDSGLPNDRFFAVRPEGSVSTLKIQRTERGDSAVYLCASSKGPIGELFFGEGSRLTVL.

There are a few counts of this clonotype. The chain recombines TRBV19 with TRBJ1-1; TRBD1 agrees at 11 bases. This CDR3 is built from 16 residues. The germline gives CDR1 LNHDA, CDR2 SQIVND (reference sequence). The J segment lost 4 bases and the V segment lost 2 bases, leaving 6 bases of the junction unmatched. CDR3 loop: CASSIRLGQGATEAFF. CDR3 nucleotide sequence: TGTGCCAGTAGTATAAGGCTCGGACAGGGGGCCACTGAAGCTTTCTTT. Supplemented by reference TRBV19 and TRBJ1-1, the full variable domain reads DGGITQSPKYLFRKEGQNVTLSCEQNLNHDAMYWYRQDPGQGLRLIYYSQIVNDFQKGDIAEGYSVSREKKESFPLTVTSAQKNPTAFYLCASSIRLGQGATEAFFGQGTRLTVV.